These 11 T cell receptor beta chains originate from one sample sequenced in a study of beta chain features in type 1 diabetes. Sequenced material consisted of expressed TCRB transcripts (all of the isolated RNA was reverse transcribed). The table came from immunoSEQ multiplex PCR; TCRdb's copy has only in-frame clones and leaves some out. The table has around 240,000 clones, 68% seen once. Sequenced sample: naive CD4+ T cells from blood. The receptors derive from a man younger than 45 in good health.

V and J are TRBV10-1 and TRBJ2-5; the match to TRBD2 covers 7 bases. The CDR3 is 13 amino acids. V shed 5 bases and J 4 bases; nucleotides not matched to a gene: 4. Germline V CDR1 and CDR2: WNHNN, SYGVQD (reference sequence). The CDR3 DNA is TGCGCCAGCAGTCTAATAGCGGGAGAGACCCAGTACTTC. This codes for CASSLIAGETQYF.

The chain links TRBV25-1 to TRBJ2-3; tentative D call: TRBD1 (7 bases). The CDR3 length is 16 residues. V lost 0 bases and J lost 4, with 14 bases in between. Germline loops: CDR1 MGHDK, CDR2 SYGVNS. This chain's CDR3 is CASSEYIQGGPDTQYF. The CDR3 DNA reads as TGTGCCAGCAGTGAATATATCCAGGGGGGTCCAGATACGCAGTATTTT. Variable domain in full (rest from reference TRBV25-1 and TRBJ2-3): EADIYQTPRYLVIGTGKKITLECSQTMGHDKMYWYQQDPGMELHLIHYSYGVNSTEKGDLSSESTVSRIRTEHFPLTLESARPSHTSQYLCASSEYIQGGPDTQYFGPGTRLTVL.

In this sample, this clone turned up once. V and J are TRBV2 and TRBJ1-2; D gene uncertain. Germline-derived CDR1 and CDR2 are SNHLY and FYNNEI. CDR3 size: 12 residues. Trimming removed 8 bases at V and 0 bases at J, with 7 bases between. In DNA, the CDR3 is TGTGCCAGCGCGTCCACTAACTATGGCTACACCTTC. Its translation is CASASTNYGYTF.

This sequence joins TRBV7-2 and TRBJ2-7, with 10 bases lining up with TRBD2. Germline CDR1 is SGHTA and CDR2 is FQGNSA. V gave up 5 bases and J gave up 5 bases; unmatched junction bases: 6. This CDR3 region has 14 residues. CDR3 DNA: TGTGCCAGCAGCCACCGGACTAGCGGAAACGAGCAGTACTTC. It encodes CASSHRTSGNEQYF.

V and J are TRBV6-5 and TRBJ2-1; D unresolved. The CDR3 is 16 amino acids. Trimming took 4 bases from V and 0 from J, leaving 13 bases between them. CDR1 and CDR2 (germline): MNHEY, SVGAGI. This chain's CDR3 is CASSSEWADSYNEQFF. For the CDR3, the DNA is TGTGCCAGCAGTTCTGAGTGGGCGGACTCCTACAATGAGCAGTTCTTC.

V is TRBV5-6 and J is TRBJ1-5; D not resolved. This CDR3 spans 14 amino acids. The V end lost 1 base, the J end lost 3 bases, and 8 bases lay between the germline ends. Looked up from germline, CDR1 is SGHDT and CDR2 is YYEEEE. CDR3 sequence reads: CASSLSSLNQPQHF. CDR3 DNA sequence: TGTGCCAGCAGCTTGAGTAGCCTCAATCAGCCCCAGCATTTT.

The chain couples TRBV13 to TRBJ2-4; D unclear. The CDR3 has 14 residues. The germline V and J ends were trimmed by 1 base and 3 bases, with 7 bases remaining between them. Germline CDR1 is PRHDT and CDR2 is FYEKMQ (reference sequence). The CDR3 region has the DNA TGTGCCAGCAGCTTAGTGTCCGGCAAAAACATTCAGTACTTC. Its protein is CASSLVSGKNIQYF. Full variable domain (rest looked up from reference TRBV13 and TRBJ2-4): AAGVIQSPRHLIKEKRETATLKCYPIPRHDTVYWYQQGPGQDPQFLISFYEKMQSDKGSIPDRFSAQQFSDYHSELNMSSLELGDSALYFCASSLVSGKNIQYFGAGTRLSVL.

The V call is TRBV14, the J call TRBJ2-7, with D perhaps given as TRBD1 or TRBD2 (5 bases each). Deletions cut 4 bases from V and 2 bases from J, with 12 bases between. This CDR3 has 14 residues. Germline-derived CDR1 and CDR2 are SGHDN and FVKESK. In nucleotides, the CDR3 is TGTGCCAGCAGCCGCGGGCAGGGTCCCTACGAGCAGTACTTC. Translation gives CASSRGQGPYEQYF.

This chain links TRBV30 with TRBJ2-2; D is unresolved. Trimming removed 2 bases at V and 6 bases at J, with 7 bases between. The germline V gene encodes CDR1 GTSNPN and CDR2 SVGIG (reference sequence). The length of the CDR3 is 12 residues. CDR3 sequence: CAWSMPPGELFF. The CDR3, as DNA: TGTGCCTGGAGTATGCCCCCCGGGGAGCTGTTTTTT.

The rearrangement links TRBV5-6 to TRBJ2-5; the D gene could be TRBD1 or TRBD2 (5 bases each). Trimming removed 5 bases at V and 5 bases at J, with 16 bases between. The CDR3 is made up of 14 amino acids. CDR1 SGHDT and CDR2 YYEEEE come from the germline V gene. This CDR3 is CASSGTAGGETQYF. DNA for the CDR3: TGTGCCAGCAGTGGGACGGCCGGCGGGGAGACCCAGTACTTC.

The chain employs TRBV9 and TRBJ1-5; tentatively, D is TRBD1 (6 bases). The V end was cut by 0 bases, the J end by 4 bases, with 8 bases between. Per germline, CDR1 SGDLS and CDR2 YYNGEE. There are 14 residues in the CDR3. CDR3 residues: CASSVEGGNQPQHF. The CDR3 DNA sequence: TGTGCCAGCAGCGTAGAGGGGGGAAATCAGCCCCAGCATTTT. Full variable domain (missing parts from reference TRBV9 and TRBJ1-5): DSGVTQTPKHLITATGQRVTLRCSPRSGDLSVYWYQQSLDQGLQFLIQYYNGEERAKGNILERFSAQQFPDLHSELNLSSLELGDSALYFCASSVEGGNQPQHFGDGTRLSIL.